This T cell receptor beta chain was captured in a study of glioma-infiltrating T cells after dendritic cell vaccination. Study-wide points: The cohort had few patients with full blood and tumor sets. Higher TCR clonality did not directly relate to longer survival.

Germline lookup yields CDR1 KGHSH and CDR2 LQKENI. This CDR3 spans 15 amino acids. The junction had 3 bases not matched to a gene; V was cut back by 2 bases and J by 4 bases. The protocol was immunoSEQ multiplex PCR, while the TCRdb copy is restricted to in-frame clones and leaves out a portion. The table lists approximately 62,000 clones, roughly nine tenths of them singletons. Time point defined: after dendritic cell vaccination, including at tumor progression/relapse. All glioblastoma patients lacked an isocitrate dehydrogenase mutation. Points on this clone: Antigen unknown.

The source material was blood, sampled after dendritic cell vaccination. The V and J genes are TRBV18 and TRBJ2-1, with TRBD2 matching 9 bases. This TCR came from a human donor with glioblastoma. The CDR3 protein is CASSPGTSGYNEQFF. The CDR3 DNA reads TGTGCCAGCTCACCAGGTACTAGCGGGTACAATGAGCAGTTCTTC.